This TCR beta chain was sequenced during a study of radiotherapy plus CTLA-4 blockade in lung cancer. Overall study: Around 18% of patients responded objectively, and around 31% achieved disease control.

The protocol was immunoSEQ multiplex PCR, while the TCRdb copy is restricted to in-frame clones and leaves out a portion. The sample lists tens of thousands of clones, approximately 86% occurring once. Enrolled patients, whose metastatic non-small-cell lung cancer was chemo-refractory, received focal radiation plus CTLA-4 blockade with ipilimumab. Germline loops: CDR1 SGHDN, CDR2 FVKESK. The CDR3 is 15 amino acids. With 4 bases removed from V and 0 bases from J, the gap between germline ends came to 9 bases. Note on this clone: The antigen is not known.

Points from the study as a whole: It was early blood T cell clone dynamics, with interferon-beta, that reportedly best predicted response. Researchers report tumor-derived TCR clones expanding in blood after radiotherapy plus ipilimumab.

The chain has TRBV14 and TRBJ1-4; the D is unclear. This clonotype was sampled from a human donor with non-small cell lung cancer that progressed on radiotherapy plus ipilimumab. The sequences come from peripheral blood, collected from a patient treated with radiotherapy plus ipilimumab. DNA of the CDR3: TGTGCCAGCAGCCGCTTGCCAGCAACTAATGAAAAACTGTTTTTT. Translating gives CASSRLPATNEKLFF. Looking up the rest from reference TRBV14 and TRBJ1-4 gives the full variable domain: EAGVTQFPSHSVIEKGQTVTLRCDPISGHDNLYWYRRVMGKEIKFLLHFVKESKQDESGMPNNRFLAERTGGTYSTLKVQPAELEDSGVYFCASSRLPATNEKLFFGSGTQLSVL.